This T cell receptor (beta chain) was recorded in a study of T cell responses to AZD1222 COVID-19 vaccine. About the research overall: Second doses were pooled across both intervals (about 4 or about 12 weeks).

For this clone: Its antigen is currently unknown.

Only in-frame clones appear in the TCRdb table, and some are missing; sequencing was by immunoSEQ multiplex PCR. The data contain about 140,000 clones, roughly 90% of them singletons. Findings and limits, study-wide: Possibly, clonal diversity was underestimated; donors were largely white British and included more females. Reports say nearly half of spike-specific TCRs go after unmutated variant regions. Seropositive AZD1222 recipients at baseline numbered only five or six.

The V end lost 1 base, the J end lost 0 bases, and 11 bases lay between the germline ends. This CDR3 region has 16 residues. Germline assignment: CDR1 SGHDT and CDR2 YYEEEE. The genes are TRBV5-6 and TRBJ1-5; a possible D gene is TRBD1 (6 bases). Here the sequenced sample was peripheral blood, taken on day 0 of AZD1222 vaccination. This clonotype was obtained from an adult in good health. The CDR3 loop is CASSLRGTYSNQPQHF. In nucleotides, the CDR3 is TGTGCCAGCAGCTTGAGGGGGACCTATAGCAATCAGCCCCAGCATTTT.